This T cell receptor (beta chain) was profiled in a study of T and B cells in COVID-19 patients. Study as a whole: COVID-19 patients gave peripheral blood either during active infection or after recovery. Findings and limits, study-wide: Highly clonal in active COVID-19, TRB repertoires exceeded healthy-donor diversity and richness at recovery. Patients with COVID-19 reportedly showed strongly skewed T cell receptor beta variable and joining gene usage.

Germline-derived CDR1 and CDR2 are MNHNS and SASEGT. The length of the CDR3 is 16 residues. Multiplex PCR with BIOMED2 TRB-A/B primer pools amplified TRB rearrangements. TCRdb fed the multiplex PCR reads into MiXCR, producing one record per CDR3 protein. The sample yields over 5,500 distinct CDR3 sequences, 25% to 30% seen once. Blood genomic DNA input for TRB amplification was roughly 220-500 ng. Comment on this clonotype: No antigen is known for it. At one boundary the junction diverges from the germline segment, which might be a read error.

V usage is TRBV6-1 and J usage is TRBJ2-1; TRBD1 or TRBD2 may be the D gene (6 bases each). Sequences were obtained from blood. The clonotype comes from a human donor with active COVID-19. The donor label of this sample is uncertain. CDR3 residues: CTSSSTRGMTYNEQFF. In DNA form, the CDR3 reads TGTACCAGCAGTTCGACTAGGGGGATGACCTACAATGAGCAGTTCTTC.